Presented here are 4 T cell receptor beta chains from one specimen sequenced in a study of beta chain features in type 1 diabetes. These receptors have no known antigen. General observations from the study: Moderate but significant shortening of TCRB CDR3s was recorded in all four CD4+ subsets from Type 1 diabetes patients.

TCRB transcripts that were expressed got sequenced, as all of the isolated RNA had been reverse transcribed. Data came from immunoSEQ multiplex PCR; TCRdb stores just in-frame clones and leaves some out. The table shows 600,000 or so clones, with over 13% occurring only once. Sample: naive CD4+ T cells from blood. The source is a man younger than 35 with type 1 diabetes.

V gene TRBV30 combines with J gene TRBJ2-5, with 9 nucleotides matching TRBD2. The CDR3 is 16 residues long. The ends lost 0 bases at V and 2 bases at J; junction bases unmatched: 7. The germline V gene has CDR1 GTSNPN and CDR2 SVGIG (reference sequence). The chain's CDR3 is CAWSVGTSRYQETQYF. For the CDR3, the DNA is TGTGCCTGGAGTGTGGGGACTAGCAGGTATCAAGAGACCCAGTACTTC.

This clone was seen only a few times. The rearrangement uses TRBV4-2 and TRBJ1-5; D possibly corresponds to TRBD1 (5 bases). The CDR3 totals 12 residues. Trimming took off 4 bases at V and 7 bases at J, with 8 bases between the two ends. CDR1 and CDR2 (germline): LGHNA, YNFKEQ. CDR3 bases: TGTGCCAGCAGCCTTGAGGGGCAGCCCCAGCATTTT. Translating it yields CASSLEGQPQHF.

This clone was seen only a few times. The chain employs TRBV20-1 and TRBJ1-2, with D tentatively TRBD1 (5 bases). CDR3 size: 11 residues. CDR1 DFQATT and CDR2 SNEGSKA come from the germline V gene (reference sequence). Trimming stripped 6 bases from V and 8 bases from J, with 13 bases between. The CDR3 region has the DNA TGCAGTGCCGACCCTTGGGGGGGCTACACCTTC. This encodes CSADPWGGYTF.

In the case of this clone: Additional DNA sequences in this sample encode the identical CDR3. The DNA of the CDR3 is TGTGCCAGCAGCGTAGCGGTACAAGAGACCCAGTACTTC. As protein: CASSVAVQETQYF. J is TRBJ2-5 and V is TRBV9; D unclear. Trimming took off 0 bases at V and 2 bases at J, with 5 bases between the two ends. The CDR3 has 13 residues. Germline assignment: CDR1 SGDLS and CDR2 YYNGEE.